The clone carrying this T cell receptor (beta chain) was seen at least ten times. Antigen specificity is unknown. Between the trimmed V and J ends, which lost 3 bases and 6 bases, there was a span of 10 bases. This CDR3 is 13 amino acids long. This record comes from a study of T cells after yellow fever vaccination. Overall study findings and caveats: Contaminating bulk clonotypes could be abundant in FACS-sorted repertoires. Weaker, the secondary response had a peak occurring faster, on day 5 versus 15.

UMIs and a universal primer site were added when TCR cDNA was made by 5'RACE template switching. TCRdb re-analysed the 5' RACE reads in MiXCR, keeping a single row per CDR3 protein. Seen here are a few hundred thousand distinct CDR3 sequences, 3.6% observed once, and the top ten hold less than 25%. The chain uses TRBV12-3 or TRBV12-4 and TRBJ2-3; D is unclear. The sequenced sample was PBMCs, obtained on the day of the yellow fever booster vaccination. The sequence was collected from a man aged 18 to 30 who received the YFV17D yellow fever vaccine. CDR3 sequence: CASSLALTDTQYF. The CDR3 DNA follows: TGTGCCAGCAGTTTGGCATTGACGGATACGCAGTATTTT.